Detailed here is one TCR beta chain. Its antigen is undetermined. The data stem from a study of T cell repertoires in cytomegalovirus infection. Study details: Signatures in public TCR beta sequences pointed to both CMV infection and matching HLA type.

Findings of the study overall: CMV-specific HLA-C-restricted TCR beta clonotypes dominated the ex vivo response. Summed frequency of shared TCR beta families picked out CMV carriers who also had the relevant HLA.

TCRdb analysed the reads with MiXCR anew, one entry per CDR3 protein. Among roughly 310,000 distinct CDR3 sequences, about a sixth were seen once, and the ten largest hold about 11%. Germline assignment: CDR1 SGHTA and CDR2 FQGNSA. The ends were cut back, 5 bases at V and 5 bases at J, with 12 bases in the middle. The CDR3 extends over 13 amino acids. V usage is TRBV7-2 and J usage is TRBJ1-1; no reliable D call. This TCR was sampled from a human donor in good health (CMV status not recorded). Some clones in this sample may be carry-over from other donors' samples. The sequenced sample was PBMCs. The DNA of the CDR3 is TGTGCCAGCAGCGCTTTGACAAGGACTGAAGCTTTCTTT. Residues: CASSALTRTEAFF.